In its sample, the clone carrying this TCR beta chain was seen once. The entry originates in a study of blood T cell repertoires in COVID-19. As for the study in general: PBMCs, B-cell-depleted T cells, or T cells provided the cDNA or gDNA that made up the material.

CDR3 length equals 15 residues. V lost 5 bases, J lost 4 bases, and 18 bases lay in between. CDR1 and CDR2 from the germline V gene are SEHNR and FQNEAQ (reference sequence). Generated by immunoSEQ multiplex PCR, the TCRdb table keeps only in-frame clones and is missing some. The data contain 180,000 or so clones, about 80% of them singletons. This clonotype originated in a man aged 55 to 70 who had been exposed to COVID-19. The J gene is TRBJ2-7, the V gene TRBV7-9; possible D gene TRBD1, 5 bases. Sequencing was performed on PBMCs or T cells enriched from blood (not recorded which). The CDR3, as DNA: TGTGCCAGCAGCCCCGGGTGGCCAGGGTTTTACGAGCAGTACTTC. It translates to CASSPGWPGFYEQYF.